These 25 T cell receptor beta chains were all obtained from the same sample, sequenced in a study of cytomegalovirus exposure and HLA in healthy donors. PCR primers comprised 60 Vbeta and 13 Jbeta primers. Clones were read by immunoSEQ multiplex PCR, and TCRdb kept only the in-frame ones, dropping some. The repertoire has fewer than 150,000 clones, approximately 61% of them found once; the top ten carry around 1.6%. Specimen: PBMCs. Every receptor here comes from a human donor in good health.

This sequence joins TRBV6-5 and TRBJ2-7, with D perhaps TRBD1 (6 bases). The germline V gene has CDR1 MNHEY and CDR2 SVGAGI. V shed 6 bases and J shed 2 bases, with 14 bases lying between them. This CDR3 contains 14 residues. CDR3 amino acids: CASRHRTAAYEQYF. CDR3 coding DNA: TGTGCCAGCAGACACCGGACAGCCGCCTACGAGCAGTACTTC.

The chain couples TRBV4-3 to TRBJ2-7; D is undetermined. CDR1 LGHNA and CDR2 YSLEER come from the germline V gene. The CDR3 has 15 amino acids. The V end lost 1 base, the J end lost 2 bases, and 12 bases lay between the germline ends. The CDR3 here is CASSQVAGTTYEQYF. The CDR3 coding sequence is TGCGCCAGCAGCCAAGTGGCAGGAACCACCTACGAGCAGTACTTC.

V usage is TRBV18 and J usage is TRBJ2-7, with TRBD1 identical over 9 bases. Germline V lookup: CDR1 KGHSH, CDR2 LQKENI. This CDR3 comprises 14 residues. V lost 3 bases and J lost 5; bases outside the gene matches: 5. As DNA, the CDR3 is TGTGCCAGCTCACCGGACAGGGGTTACCACGAGCAGTACTTC. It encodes CASSPDRGYHEQYF. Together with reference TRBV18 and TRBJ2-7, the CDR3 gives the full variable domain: NAGVMQNPRHLVRRRGQEARLRCSPMKGHSHVYWYRQLPEEGLKFMVYLQKENIIDESGMPKERFSAEFPKEGPSILRIQQVVRGDSAAYFCASSPDRGYHEQYFGPGTRLTVT.

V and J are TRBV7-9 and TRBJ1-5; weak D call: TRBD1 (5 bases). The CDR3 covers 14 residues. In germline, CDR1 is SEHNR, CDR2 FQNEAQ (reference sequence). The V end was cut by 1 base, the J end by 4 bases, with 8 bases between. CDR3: CASSLVGGNQPQHF. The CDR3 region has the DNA TGTGCCAGCAGCTTAGTCGGGGGAAATCAGCCCCAGCATTTT.

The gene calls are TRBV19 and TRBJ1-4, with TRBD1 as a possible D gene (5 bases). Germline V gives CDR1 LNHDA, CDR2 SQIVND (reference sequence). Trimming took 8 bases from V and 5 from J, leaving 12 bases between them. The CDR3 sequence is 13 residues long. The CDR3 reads CASCPDRNEKLFF. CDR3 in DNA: TGTGCCAGTTGCCCCGACAGAAATGAAAAACTGTTTTTT.

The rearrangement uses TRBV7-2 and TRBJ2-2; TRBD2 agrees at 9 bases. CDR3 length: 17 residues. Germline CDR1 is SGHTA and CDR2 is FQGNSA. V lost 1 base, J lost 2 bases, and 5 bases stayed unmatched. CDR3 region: CASSLVAGVGNTGELFF. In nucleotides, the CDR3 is TGTGCCAGCAGCTTAGTAGCGGGAGTAGGAAACACCGGGGAGCTGTTTTTT.

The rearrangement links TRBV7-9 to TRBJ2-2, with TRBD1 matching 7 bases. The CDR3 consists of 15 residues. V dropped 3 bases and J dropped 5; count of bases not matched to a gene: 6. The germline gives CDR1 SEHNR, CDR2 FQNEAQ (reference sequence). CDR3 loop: CASSFLGQETGELFF. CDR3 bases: TGTGCCAGCAGCTTTTTAGGACAGGAGACCGGGGAGCTGTTTTTT.

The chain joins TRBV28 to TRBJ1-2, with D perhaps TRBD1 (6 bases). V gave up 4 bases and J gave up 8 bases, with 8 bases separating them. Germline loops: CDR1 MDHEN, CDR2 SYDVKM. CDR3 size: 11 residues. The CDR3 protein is CASSWTAGYTF. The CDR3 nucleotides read TGTGCCAGCAGTTGGACAGCCGGCTACACCTTC.

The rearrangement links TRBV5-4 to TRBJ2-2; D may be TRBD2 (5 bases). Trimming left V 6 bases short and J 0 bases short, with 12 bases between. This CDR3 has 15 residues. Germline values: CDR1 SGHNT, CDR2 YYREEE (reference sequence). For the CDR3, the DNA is TGTGCCAGCACCCCGGGAATGACGAACACCGGGGAGCTGTTTTTT. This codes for CASTPGMTNTGELFF.

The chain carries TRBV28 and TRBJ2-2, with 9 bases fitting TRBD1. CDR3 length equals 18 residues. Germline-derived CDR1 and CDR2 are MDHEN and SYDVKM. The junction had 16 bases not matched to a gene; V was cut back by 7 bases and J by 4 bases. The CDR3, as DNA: TGTGCCAGCAACATATTCACCCCGGGACAGGGCGGCACCGGGGAGCTGTTTTTT. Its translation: CASNIFTPGQGGTGELFF.

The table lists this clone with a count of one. This CDR3 is CASSGQGNQPQHF. CDR3 nucleotides: TGTGCCAGCTCAGGCCAGGGGAATCAGCCCCAGCATTTT. This chain joins TRBV18 and TRBJ1-5; D is possibly TRBD1 (6 bases). Germline V gives CDR1 KGHSH, CDR2 LQKENI. The CDR3 length is 13 residues. V was shortened by 5 bases and J by 4 bases, with 9 bases between the two germline ends.

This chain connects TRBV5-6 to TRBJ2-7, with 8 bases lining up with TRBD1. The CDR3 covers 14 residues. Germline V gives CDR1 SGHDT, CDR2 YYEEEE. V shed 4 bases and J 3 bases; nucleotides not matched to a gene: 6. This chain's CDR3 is CASSHGQGHYEQYF. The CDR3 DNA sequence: TGTGCCAGCAGCCACGGACAGGGACACTACGAGCAGTACTTC. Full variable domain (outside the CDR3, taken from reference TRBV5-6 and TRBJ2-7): DAGVTQSPTHLIKTRGQQVTLRCSPKSGHDTVSWYQQALGQGPQFIFQYYEEEERQRGNFPDRFSGHQFPNYSSELNVNALLLGDSALYLCASSHGQGHYEQYFGPGTRLTVT.

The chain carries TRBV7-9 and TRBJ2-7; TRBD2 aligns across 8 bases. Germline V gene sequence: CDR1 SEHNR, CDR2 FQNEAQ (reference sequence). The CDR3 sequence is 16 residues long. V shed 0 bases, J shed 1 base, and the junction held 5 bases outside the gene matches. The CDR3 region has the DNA TGTGCCAGCAGCTTAGCCACGGGACTAGGATCCTACGAGCAGTACTTC. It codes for CASSLATGLGSYEQYF.

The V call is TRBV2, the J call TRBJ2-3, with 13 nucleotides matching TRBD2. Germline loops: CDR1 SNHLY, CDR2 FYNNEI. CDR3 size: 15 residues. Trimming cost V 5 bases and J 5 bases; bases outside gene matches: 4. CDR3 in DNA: TGTGCCAGCAGTTTACTAGCGGGAGGGGGAGATACGCAGTATTTT. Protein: CASSLLAGGGDTQYF. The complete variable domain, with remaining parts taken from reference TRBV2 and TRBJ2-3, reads EPEVTQTPSHQVTQMGQEVILRCVPISNHLYFYWYRQILGQKVEFLVSFYNNEISEKSEIFDDQFSVERPDGSNFTLKIRSTKLEDSAMYFCASSLLAGGGDTQYFGPGTRLTVL.

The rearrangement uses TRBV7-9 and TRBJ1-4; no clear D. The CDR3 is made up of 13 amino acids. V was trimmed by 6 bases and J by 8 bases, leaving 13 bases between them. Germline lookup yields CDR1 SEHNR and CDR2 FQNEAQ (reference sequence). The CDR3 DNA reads TGTGCCAGCAGACCGGTTGTCAACGAAAAACTGTTTTTT. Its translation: CASRPVVNEKLFF.

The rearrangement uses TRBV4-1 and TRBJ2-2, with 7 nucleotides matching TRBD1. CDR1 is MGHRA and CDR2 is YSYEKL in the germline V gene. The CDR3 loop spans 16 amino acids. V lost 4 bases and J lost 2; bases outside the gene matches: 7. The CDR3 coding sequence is TGCGCCAGCAGCCCAGACAACAGGGGTAACACCGGGGAGCTGTTTTTT. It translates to CASSPDNRGNTGELFF.

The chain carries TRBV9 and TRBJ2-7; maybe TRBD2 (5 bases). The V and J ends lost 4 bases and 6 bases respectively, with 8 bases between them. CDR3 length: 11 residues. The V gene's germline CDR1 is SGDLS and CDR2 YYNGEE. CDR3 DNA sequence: TGTGCCAGCAGCCGGGATGGCGAGCAGTACTTC. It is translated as CASSRDGEQYF. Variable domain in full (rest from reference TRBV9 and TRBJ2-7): DSGVTQTPKHLITATGQRVTLRCSPRSGDLSVYWYQQSLDQGLQFLIQYYNGEERAKGNILERFSAQQFPDLHSELNLSSLELGDSALYFCASSRDGEQYFGPGTRLTVT.

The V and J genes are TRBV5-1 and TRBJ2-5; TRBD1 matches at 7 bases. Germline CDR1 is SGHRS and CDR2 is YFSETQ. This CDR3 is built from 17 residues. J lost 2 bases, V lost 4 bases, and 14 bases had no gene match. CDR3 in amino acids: CASSRWGPGTAQETQYF. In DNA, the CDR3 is TGCGCCAGCAGCCGATGGGGACCCGGGACAGCACAAGAGACCCAGTACTTC. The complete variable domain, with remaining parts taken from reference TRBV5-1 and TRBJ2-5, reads KAGVTQTPRYLIKTRGQQVTLSCSPISGHRSVSWYQQTPGQGLQFLFEYFSETQRNKGNFPGRFSGRQFSNSRSEMNVSTLELGDSALYLCASSRWGPGTAQETQYFGPGTRLLVL.

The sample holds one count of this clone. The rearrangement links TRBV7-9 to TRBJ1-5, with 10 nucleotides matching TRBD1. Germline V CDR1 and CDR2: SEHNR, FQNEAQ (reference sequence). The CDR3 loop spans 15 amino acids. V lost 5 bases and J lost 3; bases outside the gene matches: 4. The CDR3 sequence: CASSATGGFNQPQHF. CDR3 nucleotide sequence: TGTGCCAGCAGCGCGACAGGGGGCTTCAATCAGCCCCAGCATTTT.

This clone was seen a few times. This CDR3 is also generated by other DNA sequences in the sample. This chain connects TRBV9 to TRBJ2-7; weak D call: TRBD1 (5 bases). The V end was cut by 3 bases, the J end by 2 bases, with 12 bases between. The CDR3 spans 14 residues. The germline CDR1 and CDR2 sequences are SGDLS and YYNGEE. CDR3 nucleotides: TGTGCCAGCAGCGCTGGCGACAGAGCCTACGAGCAGTACTTC. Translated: CASSAGDRAYEQYF.

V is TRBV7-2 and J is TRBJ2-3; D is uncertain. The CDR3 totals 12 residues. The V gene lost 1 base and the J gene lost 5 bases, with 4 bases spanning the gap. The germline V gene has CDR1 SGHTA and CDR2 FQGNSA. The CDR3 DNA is TGTGCCAGCAGCTTAGGTCTAGATACGCAGTATTTT. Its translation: CASSLGLDTQYF.

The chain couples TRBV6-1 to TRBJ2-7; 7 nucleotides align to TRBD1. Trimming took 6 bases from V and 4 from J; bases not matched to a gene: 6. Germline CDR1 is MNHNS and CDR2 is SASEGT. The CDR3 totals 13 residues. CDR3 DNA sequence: TGTGCCAGCAGAAAAGAACAGGGGTACGAGCAGTACTTC. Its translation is CASRKEQGYEQYF.

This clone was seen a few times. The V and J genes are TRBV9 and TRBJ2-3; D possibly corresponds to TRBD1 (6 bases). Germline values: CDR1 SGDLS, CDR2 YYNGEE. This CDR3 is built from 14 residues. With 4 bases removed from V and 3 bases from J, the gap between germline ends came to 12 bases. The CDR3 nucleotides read TGTGCCAGCAGCTCCCAGACAGGTACAGATACGCAGTATTTT. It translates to CASSSQTGTDTQYF. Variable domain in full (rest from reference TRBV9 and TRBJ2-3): DSGVTQTPKHLITATGQRVTLRCSPRSGDLSVYWYQQSLDQGLQFLIQYYNGEERAKGNILERFSAQQFPDLHSELNLSSLELGDSALYFCASSSQTGTDTQYFGPGTRLTVL.

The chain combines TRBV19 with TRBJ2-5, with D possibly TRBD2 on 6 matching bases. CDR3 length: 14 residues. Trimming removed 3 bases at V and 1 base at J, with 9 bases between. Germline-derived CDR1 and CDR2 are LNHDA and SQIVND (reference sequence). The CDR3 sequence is CASSIPGLQETQYF. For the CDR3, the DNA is TGTGCCAGTAGTATCCCGGGACTCCAAGAGACCCAGTACTTC. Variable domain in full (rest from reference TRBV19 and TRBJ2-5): DGGITQSPKYLFRKEGQNVTLSCEQNLNHDAMYWYRQDPGQGLRLIYYSQIVNDFQKGDIAEGYSVSREKKESFPLTVTSAQKNPTAFYLCASSIPGLQETQYFGPGTRLLVL.

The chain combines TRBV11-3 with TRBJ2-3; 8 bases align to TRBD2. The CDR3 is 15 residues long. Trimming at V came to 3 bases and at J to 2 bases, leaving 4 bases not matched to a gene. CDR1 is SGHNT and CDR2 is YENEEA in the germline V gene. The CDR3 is CASSFRLATTDTQYF. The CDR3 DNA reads TGTGCCAGCAGCTTCAGACTAGCGACCACAGATACGCAGTATTTT.